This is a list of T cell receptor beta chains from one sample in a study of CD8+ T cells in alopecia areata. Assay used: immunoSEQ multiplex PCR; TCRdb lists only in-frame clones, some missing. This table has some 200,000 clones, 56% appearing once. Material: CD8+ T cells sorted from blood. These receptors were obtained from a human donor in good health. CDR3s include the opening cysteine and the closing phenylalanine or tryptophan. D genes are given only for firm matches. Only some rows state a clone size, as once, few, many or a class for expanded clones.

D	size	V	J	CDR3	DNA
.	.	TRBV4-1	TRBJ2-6	CASSQERSGANVLTF	TGCGCCAGCAGCCAGGAACGCTCTGGGGCCAACGTCCTGACTTTC
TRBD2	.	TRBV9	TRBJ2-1	CASSASGGAVEQFF	TGTGCCAGCAGCGCTAGCGGGGGGGCCGTTGAGCAGTTCTTC
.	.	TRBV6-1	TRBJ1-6	CASSEVGYYSPLHF	TGTGCCAGCAGTGAAGTGGGCTATTATTCACCCCTCCACTTT
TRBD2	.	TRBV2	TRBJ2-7	CASSDTGLAGREQYF	TGTGCCAGCAGTGACACTGGACTAGCCGGGAGAGAGCAGTACTTC
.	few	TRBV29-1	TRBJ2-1	CSVPDAIAKQFF	TGCAGCGTTCCGGACGCCATCGCTAAGCAGTTCTTC
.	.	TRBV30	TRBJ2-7	CAWMGTSYEQYF	TGTGCCTGGATGGGTACCTCCTACGAGCAGTACTTC
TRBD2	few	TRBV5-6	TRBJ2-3	CASSFTSGGQDTQYF	TGTGCCAGCAGCTTCACTAGCGGGGGTCAAGATACGCAGTATTTT
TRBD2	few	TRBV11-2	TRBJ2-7	CASSLSRGGIPSYEQYF	TGTGCCAGCAGCTTATCCCGGGGAGGGATCCCCTCCTACGAGCAGTACTTC
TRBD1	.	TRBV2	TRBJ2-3	CASSDPGQVTDTQYF	TGTGCCAGCAGTGATCCGGGACAGGTCACAGATACGCAGTATTTT
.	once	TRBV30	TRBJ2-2	CAWSVQGRNTGELFF	TGTGCCTGGAGTGTACAGGGTAGGAACACCGGGGAGCTGTTTTTT
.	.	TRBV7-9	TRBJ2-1	CASSPVGGSSYNEQFF	TGTGCCAGCAGCCCTGTTGGCGGTAGCTCCTACAATGAGCAGTTCTTC
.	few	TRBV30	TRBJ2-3	CAWSVDSSNTQYF	TGTGCCTGGAGTGTAGACTCCTCGAATACGCAGTATTTT
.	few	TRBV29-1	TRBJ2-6	CSVGLGSGANVLTF	TGCAGCGTCGGACTGGGTTCTGGGGCCAACGTCCTGACTTTC
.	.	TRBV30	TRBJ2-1	CAWSVEQSYNEQFF	TGTGCCTGGAGTGTGGAGCAGAGTTATAATGAGCAGTTCTTC
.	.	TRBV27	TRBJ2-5	CASSAGTSGQETQYF	TGTGCCAGCAGTGCCGGGACAAGTGGCCAAGAGACCCAGTACTTC
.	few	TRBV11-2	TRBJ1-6	CASSLQGSSYNSPLHF	TGTGCCAGCAGCCTCCAAGGGAGCTCCTATAATTCACCCCTCCACTTT
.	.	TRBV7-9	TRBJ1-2	CASSFAPVEGYTF	TGTGCCAGCAGCTTCGCCCCAGTGGAAGGCTACACCTTC
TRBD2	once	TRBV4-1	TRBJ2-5	CASSQGTSAGETQYF	TGCGCCAGCAGCCAAGGGACTAGCGCAGGAGAGACCCAGTACTTC
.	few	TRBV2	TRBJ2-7	CASSEARKLYEQYF	TGTGCCAGCAGTGAAGCGCGCAAGTTGTACGAGCAGTACTTC
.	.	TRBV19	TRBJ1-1	CASSMAGLNTEAFF	TGTGCCAGTAGTATGGCTGGGCTGAACACTGAAGCTTTCTTT
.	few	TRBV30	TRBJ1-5	CAWSPTGIQPQHF	TGTGCCTGGAGCCCGACGGGGATTCAGCCCCAGCATTTT
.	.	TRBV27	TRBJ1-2	CASSSRQSHGYTF	TGTGCCAGCAGTTCCCGACAGAGTCATGGCTACACCTTC
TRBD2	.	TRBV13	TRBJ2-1	CASSLGLAGVWSYNEQFF	TGTGCCAGCAGCTTAGGCCTAGCGGGGGTTTGGTCCTACAATGAGCAGTTCTTC
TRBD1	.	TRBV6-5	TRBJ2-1	CASSSSGTGAYEQFF	TGTGCCAGCAGCTCCTCCGGGACAGGGGCGTATGAGCAGTTCTTC
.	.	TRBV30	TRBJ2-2	CAWMPFTGELFF	TGTGCCTGGATGCCCTTCACCGGGGAGCTGTTTTTT
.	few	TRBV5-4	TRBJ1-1	CASSLDHTEAFF	TGTGCCAGCAGCTTGGACCACACTGAAGCTTTCTTT
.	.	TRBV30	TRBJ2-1	CAWSVPGDEQFF	TGTGCCTGGAGTGTACCCGGTGATGAGCAGTTCTTC
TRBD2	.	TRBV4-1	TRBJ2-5	CASSLRTSGGAGETQYF	TGCGCCAGCAGCCTCCGCACTAGCGGGGGGGCCGGAGAGACCCAGTACTTC
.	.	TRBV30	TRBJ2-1	CAWSSIADYNEQFF	TGTGCCTGGAGTAGTATCGCAGACTACAATGAGCAGTTCTTC
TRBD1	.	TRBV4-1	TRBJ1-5	CASSQGTGGQPQHF	TGCGCCAGCAGCCAAGGGACAGGGGGTCAGCCCCAGCATTTT